This note documents a single T cell receptor beta chain sequence. Its specificity is not known. The CDR3 is 15 amino acids. V lost 2 bases to trimming and J lost 3 bases; unmatched junction nucleotides: 8. CDR1 is SQVTM and CDR2 is ANQGSEA in the germline V gene. These data are taken from a study of beta chain features in type 1 diabetes. Expressed TCRB transcripts were sequenced after all isolated RNA was converted to cDNA. The protocol was immunoSEQ multiplex PCR, while the TCRdb copy is restricted to in-frame clones and leaves out a portion. The repertoire holds 200,000 to 300,000 clones, with over 20% as singletons. General study points: Moderate but significant shortening of TCRB CDR3s was recorded in all four CD4+ subsets from Type 1 diabetes patients.

The sequenced sample consisted of naive CD4+ T cells from blood. This rearrangement joins TRBV29-1 to TRBJ2-3; 7 bases fit TRBD1. This receptor was taken from a woman in her forties with type 1 diabetes. CDR3 sequence: CSVESFDRATDTQYF. The CDR3 DNA reads as TGCAGCGTTGAATCTTTCGACAGGGCTACAGATACGCAGTATTTT.